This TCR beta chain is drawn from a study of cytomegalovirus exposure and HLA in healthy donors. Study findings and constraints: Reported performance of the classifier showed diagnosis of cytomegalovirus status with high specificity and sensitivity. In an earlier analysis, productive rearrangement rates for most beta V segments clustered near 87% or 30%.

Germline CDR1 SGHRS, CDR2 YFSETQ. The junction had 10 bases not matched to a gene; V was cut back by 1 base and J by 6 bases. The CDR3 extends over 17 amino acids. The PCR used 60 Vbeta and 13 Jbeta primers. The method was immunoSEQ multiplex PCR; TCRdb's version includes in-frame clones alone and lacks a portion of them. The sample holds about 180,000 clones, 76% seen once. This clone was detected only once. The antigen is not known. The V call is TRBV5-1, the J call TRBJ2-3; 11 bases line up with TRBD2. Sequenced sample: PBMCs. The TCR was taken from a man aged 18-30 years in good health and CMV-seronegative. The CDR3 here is CASSLSLAGGSYDTQYF. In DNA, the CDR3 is TGCGCCAGCAGCTTGTCGCTAGCGGGGGGCTCCTATGATACGCAGTATTTT.